These 3 T cell receptor beta chains were all obtained from the same sample, sequenced in a study of shared clonotypes between healthy human individuals. Terminally differentiated effector memory CD45RA+ cells were excluded by CCR7 positive selection of CD45RO-negative cells. The data were produced by immunoSEQ multiplex PCR, yet TCRdb's version contains in-frame clones alone and is incomplete. The sample records about 2.1 million clones, 85% to 95% being singletons. Sequencing was performed on naive CD8+ T cells from PBMCs. The receptors come from a man aged 18 to 29 in good health. Some clones in this sample may be carry-over from other donors' samples.

V and J are TRBV28 and TRBJ2-1; TRBD2 matches at 7 bases. The CDR3 has 11 residues. With 7 bases clipped from V and 13 bases from J, the junction kept 7 bases outside the gene matches. Per germline, CDR1 MDHEN and CDR2 SYDVKM. The DNA for the CDR3 is TGTGCCAGCAATATAGCGGGCCCCCAGTTCTTC. Amino acids: CASNIAGPQFF.

The chain links TRBV27 to TRBJ1-2; D remains ambiguous. Trimming removed 2 bases at V and 0 bases at J, with 4 bases between. The CDR3 length is 13 residues. CDR1 MNHEY and CDR2 SMNVEV come from the germline V gene (reference sequence). CDR3 in amino acids: CASSLATNYGYTF. The DNA of the CDR3 is TGTGCCAGCAGTTTAGCTACTAACTATGGCTACACCTTC.

J is TRBJ1-2 and V is TRBV5-6, with D possibly being TRBD1 (6 bases). Germline CDR1 SGHDT, CDR2 YYEEEE. The CDR3 contains 14 residues. V lost 5 bases, J lost 8 bases, and 19 bases lay in between. In nucleotides, the CDR3 is TGTGCCAGCAGTCCTACTCACAGGGCGGACGGCTACACCTTC. The encoded protein is CASSPTHRADGYTF.